Listed here is a single T cell receptor (beta chain). Its antigen is undetermined. A read error may produce the germline difference seen at one junction end. This specimen comes from a study of tumor and adjacent non-tumor tissue in lung cancer. About the study: There were 12 adenocarcinoma, a couple of squamous cell carcinoma and 1 small cell lung cancer cases. The patients, roughly eleven men and 4 to 6 women, were roughly 30 to 80 with stage I to III disease. Study-wide points: Higher tumor TCR diversity was associated with shorter survival. In normal lung, the top 100 clones were significantly more dominant than in tumor.

Three rounds of nested PCR, following a modified ARM-PCR protocol, produced the TCRbeta library. Each CDR3 protein is one row after TCRdb ran MiXCR on the multiplex PCR reads. The sample carries around 80,000 distinct CDR3 sequences, approximately 82% recorded once. RNA was extracted from bulk tissue without any cell sorting. The normal lung tissue was taken more than 3 cm from the tumor edge. CDR3 length equals 18 residues. Germline CDR1 is SGHRS and CDR2 is YFSETQ. What was sequenced was distant non-tumor lung tissue. This TCR was recovered from a man aged 70-80 years with non-small cell lung cancer. This chain joins TRBV5-1 and TRBJ2-5, with D possibly being TRBD2 (6 bases). In DNA form, the CDR3 reads TGCGCCAGCAGATTGTTGAGTTTGGGACTTTCTGGGGGAGAGGCCCAGCACTTC. As protein: CASRLLSLGLSGGEAQHF.